Presented here are 22 T cell receptor beta chains from one specimen sequenced in a study of blood T cell repertoires in COVID-19. Sequencing was performed with immunoSEQ multiplex PCR; in TCRdb, only in-frame clones are kept and a portion is missing. The repertoire has 100,000 to 120,000 clones, approximately 78% of them found once; the top ten carry approximately 15%. The sample taken for sequencing was peripheral blood. Receptors were obtained from a woman over 75 with acute or convalescent COVID-19.

The chain recombines TRBV3-1 (or the pseudogene TRBV3-2) with TRBJ2-6; a weak D match, TRBD1 (7 bases). The V gene lost 5 bases and the J gene lost 2 bases, with 13 bases spanning the gap. Germline lookup yields CDR1 LGHDT and CDR2 YNNKEL (reference sequence). The CDR3 has 16 amino acids. CDR3 amino acids: CASSVSRGAGANVLTF. Here the CDR3 DNA reads TGTGCCAGCAGCGTCAGCAGGGGGGCTGGGGCCAACGTCCTGACTTTC.

Ten or more counts support this clone. The chain carries TRBV29-1 and TRBJ1-2; 8 nucleotides match TRBD1. The V gene end was trimmed by 7 bases and the J gene end by 5 bases; junction bases not matched to a gene: 9. Germline V gene data show CDR1 as SQVTM and CDR2 as ANQGSEA. The CDR3 loop spans 13 amino acids. The CDR3 DNA sequence: TGCAGCGCCCAAACAGGGGGAGGGTATGGCTACACCTTC. Its protein product is CSAQTGGGYGYTF.

The chain combines TRBV3-1 (or the pseudogene TRBV3-2) with TRBJ2-2; no firm D call. Germline assignment: CDR1 LGHDT and CDR2 YNNKEL (reference sequence). Trimming pared 0 bases from V and 6 bases from J, leaving 8 bases between. The CDR3 is 14 amino acids. Written as DNA, the CDR3 is TGTGCCAGCAGCCAAGAGTTACATGCCGGGGAGCTGTTTTTT. It translates to CASSQELHAGELFF.

The rearrangement joins TRBV2 to TRBJ1-4; 8 nucleotides line up with TRBD1. V was clipped by 1 base and J by 5 bases; unmatched bases: 0. Per the germline V gene, CDR1 is SNHLY and CDR2 is FYNNEI. This CDR3 contains 14 residues. CDR3 region: CASSEGTGNEKLFF. CDR3 in DNA: TGTGCCAGCAGTGAAGGGACAGGGAATGAAAAACTGTTTTTT.

The chain links TRBV5-1 to TRBJ1-3; TRBD1 matches 8 bases. Germline CDR1 reads SGHRS; CDR2 reads YFSETQ. This CDR3 is built from 17 residues. The J segment lost 0 bases and the V segment lost 0 bases, leaving 5 bases of the junction unmatched. The CDR3 is CASSLGGQGTSGNTIYF. The CDR3 coding sequence is TGCGCCAGCAGCTTGGGAGGACAGGGAACCTCTGGAAACACCATATATTTT.

This chain joins TRBV5-1 and TRBJ2-7, with 7 bases identical to TRBD1. Germline V lookup: CDR1 SGHRS, CDR2 YFSETQ. CDR3 size: 16 residues. V was clipped by 1 base and J by 0 bases; unmatched bases: 7. The CDR3 DNA sequence: TGCGCCAGCAGCTTGCTAACAGGGGCGATCTCCTACGAGCAGTACTTC. Its translation is CASSLLTGAISYEQYF. Complete variable domain (other parts from reference TRBV5-1 and TRBJ2-7): KAGVTQTPRYLIKTRGQQVTLSCSPISGHRSVSWYQQTPGQGLQFLFEYFSETQRNKGNFPGRFSGRQFSNSRSEMNVSTLELGDSALYLCASSLLTGAISYEQYFGPGTRLTVT.

This chain connects TRBV5-1 to TRBJ2-3, with 8 bases aligning to TRBD2. Germline trimming cut 4 bases from V and 1 base from J; bases unmatched to any gene: 5. Germline V lookup: CDR1 SGHRS, CDR2 YFSETQ. The CDR3 extends over 15 amino acids. DNA of the CDR3: TGCGCCAGCAGCCCAAGCGGGAGCGGCACAGATACGCAGTATTTT. Protein sequence: CASSPSGSGTDTQYF.

This rearrangement joins TRBV15 to TRBJ1-1; D is perhaps TRBD1 (5 bases). Per germline, CDR1 LNHNV and CDR2 YYDKDF (reference sequence). The germline V and J ends were trimmed by 0 bases and 2 bases, with 10 bases remaining between them. The CDR3 sequence is 15 residues long. The CDR3: CATSRDGGLNTEAFF. The CDR3 region has the DNA TGTGCCACCAGCAGAGATGGGGGACTCAACACTGAAGCTTTCTTT.

The chain is built from TRBV7-2 and TRBJ2-2, with D perhaps TRBD1 (5 bases). The V gene's germline CDR1 is SGHTA and CDR2 FQGNSA. The ends were cut back, 5 bases at V and 5 bases at J, with 12 bases in the middle. The CDR3 covers 14 residues. The CDR3 loop reads CASSQGAWTGELFF. Here the CDR3 DNA reads TGTGCCAGCAGCCAAGGGGCGTGGACCGGGGAGCTGTTTTTT.

The J gene is TRBJ2-7, the V gene TRBV27; D ambiguous. Germline CDR1 reads MNHEY; CDR2 reads SMNVEV (reference sequence). The ends were cut back, 3 bases at V and 0 bases at J, with 6 bases in the middle. The CDR3 has 13 residues. In DNA, the CDR3 is TGTGCCAGCAGTTTTGCCAGCTCCTACGAGCAGTACTTC. This encodes CASSFASSYEQYF.

The chain links TRBV11-2 to TRBJ1-3, with D uncertain. CDR1 and CDR2 from the germline V gene are SGHAT and FQNNGV. The V gene lost 5 bases and the J gene lost 0 bases, with 14 bases spanning the gap. CDR3 size: 16 residues. CDR3 in amino acids: CASSLKSLNSGNTIYF. The CDR3 DNA reads TGTGCCAGCAGCCTTAAATCCCTTAACTCTGGAAACACCATATATTTT.

This sequence joins TRBV6-5 and TRBJ1-2; D is unclear. The CDR3 loop spans 15 amino acids. Germline V gene lookup returns CDR1 MNHEY and CDR2 SVGAGI. V shed 8 bases and J shed 2 bases, with 18 bases lying between them. The CDR3 DNA follows: TGTGCCAGCTCAGCGGATAACAGCGGCAACTATGGCTACACCTTC. It specifies CASSADNSGNYGYTF.

The rearrangement uses TRBV7-9 and TRBJ1-1; D perhaps matches TRBD1 (5 bases). CDR1 is SEHNR, CDR2 FQNEAQ, per germline (reference sequence). Trimming took 5 bases from V and 6 from J, leaving 13 bases between them. This CDR3 spans 13 amino acids. CDR3 sequence (DNA): TGTGCCAGCAGCGGGGCGGGAGGGGCTGAAGCTTTCTTT. Translation: CASSGAGGAEAFF. Supplemented by reference TRBV7-9 and TRBJ1-1, the full variable domain reads DTGVSQNPRHKITKRGQNVTFRCDPISEHNRLYWYRQTLGQGPEFLTYFQNEAQLEKSRLLSDRFSAERPKGSFSTLEIQRTEQGDSAMYLCASSGAGGAEAFFGQGTRLTVV.

There are a few counts of this clone. This chain connects TRBV24-1 to TRBJ2-1, with 11 bases matching TRBD2. J gave up 12 bases and V 9 bases, and 12 bases lay outside the gene matches. This CDR3 is 14 amino acids long. The V gene's germline CDR1 is KGHDR and CDR2 SFDVKD. The CDR3: CATSGLAGLRGQFF. The CDR3 DNA sequence: TGTGCCACCTCAGGACTAGCGGGTCTAAGAGGGCAGTTCTTC.

Only a few counts were recorded for this clone. The chain links TRBV4-1 to TRBJ1-5, with D unresolved. V was shortened by 0 bases and J by 0 bases, with 12 bases between the two germline ends. The CDR3 extends over 17 amino acids. The germline V gene encodes CDR1 MGHRA and CDR2 YSYEKL. The CDR3 loop is CASSQDGQYHSNQPQHF. The DNA of the CDR3 is TGCGCCAGCAGCCAAGATGGGCAGTATCATAGCAATCAGCCCCAGCATTTT.

This clone came up once. The chain has TRBV19 and TRBJ1-5; TRBD1 matches at 9 bases. The CDR3 extends over 16 amino acids. The V gene's germline CDR1 is LNHDA and CDR2 SQIVND (reference sequence). After removal of 5 bases from V and 2 bases from J, the junction contained 7 bases not matched to a gene. The CDR3 DNA sequence: TGTGCCAGTAGTCCCCGAACAGGGGGCCGCAATCAGCCCCAGCATTTT. This translates into CASSPRTGGRNQPQHF. Drawing the rest from reference TRBV19 and TRBJ1-5, the complete variable domain is DGGITQSPKYLFRKEGQNVTLSCEQNLNHDAMYWYRQDPGQGLRLIYYSQIVNDFQKGDIAEGYSVSREKKESFPLTVTSAQKNPTAFYLCASSPRTGGRNQPQHFGDGTRLSIL.

This chain joins TRBV5-6 and TRBJ1-1; TRBD1 matches 7 bases. CDR1 is SGHDT, CDR2 YYEEEE, per germline. Losses at the gene ends were 4 bases for V and 1 base for J; bases not matched to a gene: 4. CDR3 length: 14 residues. CDR3 sequence reads: CASSRQGPNTEAFF. The CDR3 DNA follows: TGTGCCAGCAGCAGACAGGGACCGAACACTGAAGCTTTCTTT.

The CDR3 coding sequence is TGCGCCAGCGGGGAGCGGGACACAGATACGCAGTATTTT. Its protein is CASGERDTDTQYF. The chain joins TRBV10-1 to TRBJ2-3, with 7 bases lining up with TRBD2. Trimming at V came to 8 bases and at J to 2 bases, leaving 4 bases not matched to a gene. Germline V gene data show CDR1 as WNHNN and CDR2 as SYGVQD (reference sequence). The CDR3 extends over 13 amino acids.

The V and J genes are TRBV7-9 and TRBJ1-2; D ambiguous. CDR1 and CDR2 (germline): SEHNR, FQNEAQ (reference sequence). The CDR3 is made up of 14 amino acids. Between the trimmed V and J ends, which lost 0 bases and 8 bases, there was a span of 13 bases. Here the CDR3 reads CASSLASMVEGYTF. Written as DNA, the CDR3 is TGTGCCAGCAGCTTAGCTTCGATGGTGGAGGGCTACACCTTC. Supplemented by reference TRBV7-9 and TRBJ1-2, the full variable domain reads DTGVSQNPRHKITKRGQNVTFRCDPISEHNRLYWYRQTLGQGPEFLTYFQNEAQLEKSRLLSDRFSAERPKGSFSTLEIQRTEQGDSAMYLCASSLASMVEGYTFGSGTRLTVV.

The rearrangement joins TRBV11-3 to TRBJ2-3, with 8 bases fitting TRBD2. CDR3 size: 16 residues. Germline V CDR1 and CDR2: SGHNT, YENEEA. Trimming took 5 bases from V and 3 from J; bases not matched to a gene: 10. CDR3 loop: CASSRGRTSKTDTQYF. The CDR3 DNA sequence: TGTGCCAGCAGCCGCGGGCGGACTAGCAAAACAGATACGCAGTATTTT.

V usage is TRBV7-2 and J usage is TRBJ2-5, with D possibly TRBD2 on 7 matching bases. The germline gives CDR1 SGHTA, CDR2 FQGNSA. Trimming removed 3 bases from V and 3 bases from J, with 11 bases in between. The CDR3 sequence is 14 residues long. In nucleotides, the CDR3 is TGTGCCAGCAGCTTTAGGGGGGGGGAAGAGACCCAGTACTTC. The encoded protein is CASSFRGGEETQYF.

CDR3 DNA: TGTGCCATCAGACCCCGGGACTACGCTGGGGAGACCCAGTACTTC. Residues: CAIRPRDYAGETQYF. The chain has TRBV10-3 and TRBJ2-5, with TRBD2 matching over 7 bases. V was pared by 6 bases and J by 5 bases, with 12 bases of the junction left unmatched. This CDR3 spans 15 amino acids. Germline values: CDR1 ENHRY, CDR2 SYGVKD.